The 32 T cell receptor beta chains presented below share a single source sample, sequenced in a study of molecular identifiers for immune sequencing clone quantification. TCRdb used MiXCR to reprocess the PCR reads, holding one entry per CDR3 protein. The sample lists about 510,000 distinct CDR3 sequences; about a quarter were seen once. Material: naive CD8+ T cells from blood, with Jurkat cell RNA spiked in. The sample's subset: FACS-sorted CD8+CD4-CCR7+CD45RA+ naive T cells. These receptors all come from a human donor in good health. Some libraries in this study had Jurkat cell RNA spiked in.

V usage is TRBV29-1 and J usage is TRBJ1-3; 7 bases agree with TRBD1. The CDR3 extends over 13 amino acids. V was clipped by 5 bases and J by 6 bases; unmatched bases: 7. Germline V gene sequence: CDR1 SQVTM, CDR2 ANQGSEA. CDR3 coding DNA: TGCAGCGTTTTAGGACAGGAGGCAAACACCATATATTTT. Amino acids: CSVLGQEANTIYF.

This clonotype was observed a handful of times. This chain uses TRBV20-1 with TRBJ2-7; 10 bases are shared with TRBD2. J was trimmed by 6 bases and V by 0 bases; bases with no gene match: 5. The CDR3 length is 14 residues. CDR1 is DFQATT and CDR2 is SNEGSKA in the germline V gene (reference sequence). The CDR3: CSARDALAGSEQYF. DNA for the CDR3: TGCAGTGCTAGAGATGCACTAGCGGGAAGCGAGCAGTACTTC.

The chain has TRBV28 and TRBJ2-6; 7 bases are a match to TRBD2. CDR1 is MDHEN, CDR2 SYDVKM, per germline. The ends lost 6 bases at V and 0 bases at J; junction bases unmatched: 11. The CDR3 loop spans 18 amino acids. In DNA, the CDR3 is TGTGCCAGCAGCGATCCACTAGCGCTTAGCTCTGGGGCCAACGTCCTGACTTTC. Its protein is CASSDPLALSSGANVLTF. Filled out from reference TRBV28 and TRBJ2-6, the complete variable domain reads DVKVTQSSRYLVKRTGEKVFLECVQDMDHENMFWYRQDPGLGLRLIYFSYDVKMKEKGDIPEGYSVSREKKERFSLILESASTNQTSMYLCASSDPLALSSGANVLTFGAGSRLTVL.

The chain combines TRBV4-1 with TRBJ1-6; D is undetermined. V was pared by 1 base and J by 6 bases, with 13 bases between. The CDR3 sequence is 16 residues long. CDR1 and CDR2 from the germline V gene are MGHRA and YSYEKL. The CDR3 DNA follows: TGCGCCAGCAGCCAAGGTATTGTCAGTTCTAATTCACCCCTCCACTTT. Encoded protein: CASSQGIVSSNSPLHF.

This clonotype was counted only a few times. The rearrangement joins TRBV19 to TRBJ2-2; D gene ambiguous. This CDR3 comprises 15 residues. Trimming shortened V by 6 bases and J by 0 bases, and 11 bases separated the two germline ends. Germline CDR1 is LNHDA and CDR2 is SQIVND (reference sequence). The CDR3, as DNA: TGTGCCAGTAGGGAATCAGCTTCGAACACCGGGGAGCTGTTTTTT. It is translated as CASRESASNTGELFF.

The chain employs TRBV4-3 and TRBJ2-7; TRBD2 might be the D (6 bases). V was cut by 0 bases and J by 1 base, with 10 bases left in between. CDR1 is LGHNA and CDR2 is YSLEER in the germline V gene. The CDR3 is 15 residues long. CDR3 bases: TGCGCCAGCAGCCAAGATTACGGAGGGTCCTACGAGCAGTACTTC. Translation: CASSQDYGGSYEQYF.

On this clonotype itself: The junction does not match germline at one end; this may be a read error. The chain recombines TRBV24-1 with TRBJ2-2; unclear D gene. Germline V gene lookup returns CDR1 KGHDR and CDR2 SFDVKD. The CDR3 spans 14 residues. The CDR3 loop reads CAASDVTVAGELFF. Here the CDR3 DNA reads TGTGCCGCCAGTGATGTCACGGTCGCCGGGGAGCTGTTTTTT.

This clonotype was observed many times. This chain joins TRBV6-5 and TRBJ2-7; no firm D call. Trimming removed 2 bases from V and 0 bases from J, with 8 bases in between. Germline V gene data show CDR1 as MNHEY and CDR2 as SVGAGI. The CDR3 is 14 residues long. Written as DNA, the CDR3 is TGTGCCAGCAGTTACATTGGCAGCTCCTACGAGCAGTACTTC. This sequence encodes CASSYIGSSYEQYF.

The rearrangement uses TRBV28 and TRBJ2-1; D gene uncertain. Germline V gene lookup returns CDR1 MDHEN and CDR2 SYDVKM. Trimming stripped 2 bases from V and 8 bases from J, with 13 bases between. This CDR3 has 14 amino acids. Written as DNA, the CDR3 is TGTGCCAGCAGTTTACTTTCTGGGGTGGATGAGCAGTTCTTC. Translation gives CASSLLSGVDEQFF.

This clonotype was seen at least ten times. This chain joins TRBV28 and TRBJ2-7, with D possibly matching TRBD2 (6 bases). CDR1 and CDR2 (germline): MDHEN, SYDVKM. The ends were cut back, 6 bases at V and 4 bases at J, with 13 bases in the middle. The CDR3 length is 13 residues. The CDR3 DNA follows: TGTGCCAGCAGCCAACTAGCAAAGTACGAGCAGTACTTC. It translates to CASSQLAKYEQYF.

In this sample, this clonotype turned up many times. The chain is built from TRBV19 and TRBJ2-1, with a tentative D call TRBD2 (6 bases). V lost 4 bases, J lost 3 bases, and 10 bases lay in between. The length of the CDR3 is 14 residues. CDR1 and CDR2 from the germline V gene are LNHDA and SQIVND (reference sequence). The CDR3: CASSSSGGYNEQFF. CDR3 bases: TGTGCCAGTAGTAGTAGCGGAGGCTACAATGAGCAGTTCTTC.

This clonotype has just a few counts. The CDR3 loop is CSVEGTGAAYEQYF. The CDR3 DNA is TGCAGCGTTGAGGGGACAGGGGCAGCCTACGAGCAGTACTTC. The V gene is TRBV29-1, the J gene TRBJ2-7; 10 bases are shared with TRBD1. This CDR3 has 14 amino acids. The V segment lost 3 bases and the J segment 2 bases; nucleotides outside the gene matches: 4. Per germline, CDR1 SQVTM and CDR2 ANQGSEA.

This clonotype was counted many times. V usage is TRBV6-6 and J usage is TRBJ1-2; no clear D. CDR1 MNHNY and CDR2 SVGAGI come from the germline V gene (reference sequence). V lost 5 bases and J 10 bases, leaving 26 bases between the germline ends. The CDR3 totals 16 residues. This chain's CDR3 is CASSEGPWGFSASYTF. CDR3 in DNA: TGTGCCAGCAGTGAAGGGCCCTGGGGTTTTAGTGCTTCCTACACCTTC.

There are many counts of this clonotype. The chain carries TRBV7-3 and TRBJ2-3; D not resolved. This CDR3 spans 15 amino acids. The V and J ends lost 1 base and 2 bases respectively, with 10 bases between them. Germline V gene sequence: CDR1 SGHTA, CDR2 FQGTGA. This CDR3 is CASSLIGTNTDTQYF. As DNA, the CDR3 is TGTGCCAGCAGCTTAATAGGAACAAACACAGATACGCAGTATTTT.

In nucleotides, the CDR3 is TGTGCCAGCAGCTTAATGAGCGGGAGCACCACCGGGGAGCTGTTTTTT. Amino acids: CASSLMSGSTTGELFF. The rearrangement joins TRBV11-2 to TRBJ2-2, with 8 positions matching TRBD2. The CDR3 is 16 amino acids. CDR1 is SGHAT, CDR2 FQNNGV, per germline. V gave up 2 bases and J gave up 4 bases; unmatched junction bases: 6.

This clonotype showed up just once. Being one base from a much bigger clone, this may be a read error. This is likely a read error, given that the CDR3 carries no conserved phenylalanine or tryptophan at its end. The chain links TRBV14 to TRBJ2-3; no definite D call. Trimming cost V 1 base and J 3 bases, with 17 bases left between them. Germline V lookup: CDR1 SGHDN, CDR2 FVKESK. The CDR3 covers 17 residues. CDR3 sequence (DNA): TGTGCCAGCAGCCAAGGGATGCGGTTGTCCCTGACAGATACGCAGTATTCT. Translated: CASSQGMRLSLTDTQYS.

This clonotype was found many times. For the CDR3, the DNA is TGCGCCAGCAGCCAAGATAACAGCAACACTGAAGCTTTCTTT. Amino acid sequence: CASSQDNSNTEAFF. The rearrangement links TRBV4-1 to TRBJ1-1; unclear D gene. Germline CDR1 MGHRA, CDR2 YSYEKL. This CDR3 has 14 amino acids. Trimming took 0 bases from V and 2 from J, leaving 7 bases between them.

This clonotype came up a few times. This rearrangement joins TRBV4-1 to TRBJ1-4, with a tentative D call TRBD1 (5 bases). Trimming took off 3 bases at V and 4 bases at J, with 12 bases between the two ends. The CDR3 totals 15 residues. Germline-derived CDR1 and CDR2 are MGHRA and YSYEKL. The CDR3 here is CASSQQGLLNEKLFF. The CDR3 DNA follows: TGCGCCAGCAGCCAGCAGGGACTCCTTAATGAAAAACTGTTTTTT.

This clonotype came up once. The CDR3 carries no conserved terminal phenylalanine or tryptophan, so it likely arises from a read error. The chain recombines TRBV7-3 with TRBJ2-5; D not resolved. V lost 2 bases and J lost 0, with 4 bases in between. Germline assignment: CDR1 SGHTA and CDR2 FQGTGA. The length of the CDR3 is 13 residues. The CDR3 loop reads CASSLSYQETQYI. The CDR3 coding sequence is TGTGCCAGCAGCTTATCGTACCAAGAGACCCAGTACATC.

In its sample, this clonotype was seen a few times. The gene calls are TRBV10-3 and TRBJ2-7; D uncertain. Germline CDR1 is ENHRY and CDR2 is SYGVKD. Trimming took off 10 bases at V and 5 bases at J, with 18 bases between the two ends. The CDR3 runs 13 residues. The chain's CDR3 is CATLGPQTNEQYF. DNA for the CDR3: TGTGCCACTCTAGGCCCCCAAACCAACGAGCAGTACTTC.

A few counts support this clonotype. CDR3 DNA: TGTGCCAGCAGGTTACAGGGGGGCAATCAGCCCCAGCATTTT. Translating it yields CASRLQGGNQPQHF. This chain uses TRBV27 with TRBJ1-5; 8 bases are shared with TRBD1. V lost 6 bases, J lost 2 bases, and 3 bases stayed unmatched. The CDR3 loop spans 14 amino acids. Germline CDR1 is MNHEY and CDR2 is SMNVEV (reference sequence).

Many counts were recorded for this clonotype. The chain recombines TRBV28 with TRBJ1-5; D is unresolved. CDR3 length: 18 residues. Germline V lookup: CDR1 MDHEN, CDR2 SYDVKM. V was clipped by 0 bases and J by 0 bases, with 15 bases between them. Here the CDR3 reads CASSLWTPEGFSNQPQHF. The CDR3 coding sequence is TGTGCCAGCAGTTTATGGACACCCGAAGGATTTAGCAATCAGCCCCAGCATTTT. The entire variable domain, with the rest obtained from reference TRBV28 and TRBJ1-5, is as follows: DVKVTQSSRYLVKRTGEKVFLECVQDMDHENMFWYRQDPGLGLRLIYFSYDVKMKEKGDIPEGYSVSREKKERFSLILESASTNQTSMYLCASSLWTPEGFSNQPQHFGDGTRLSIL.

The V call is TRBV4-2, the J call TRBJ2-2; 11 bases agree with TRBD2. This CDR3 is built from 17 residues. CDR1 and CDR2 (germline): LGHNA, YNFKEQ. V lost 1 base to trimming and J lost 7 bases; unmatched junction nucleotides: 8. The DNA for the CDR3 is TGTGCCAGCAGCCAAGGGATAGCGGGAGGGCCTGTCGGGGAGCTGTTTTTT. It specifies CASSQGIAGGPVGELFF.

This chain connects TRBV27 to TRBJ2-3; 13 bases map to TRBD2. CDR1 is MNHEY, CDR2 SMNVEV, per germline (reference sequence). The CDR3 spans 16 residues. The J segment lost 2 bases and the V segment lost 3 bases, leaving 2 bases of the junction unmatched. CDR3 bases: TGTGCCAGCAGTTTCGGGACTAGCGGGGCCACAGATACGCAGTATTTT. Translating gives CASSFGTSGATDTQYF.

In its sample, this clonotype was seen many times. This chain links TRBV12-5 with TRBJ2-1, with 14 nucleotides matching TRBD2. The V gene's germline CDR1 is LGHNT and CDR2 FRNRAP. Trimming cost V 0 bases and J 9 bases; bases outside gene matches: 10. This CDR3 is built from 18 residues. Written as DNA, the CDR3 is TGTGCTAGTGGTTTGGTTACTCGCCCGGGACTAGCGGGGGCTGAGCAGTTCTTC. Translation gives CASGLVTRPGLAGAEQFF. The variable domain in full, with the rest retrieved from reference TRBV12-5 and TRBJ2-1, is DARVTQTPRHKVTEMGQEVTMRCQPILGHNTVFWYRQTMMQGLELLAYFRNRAPLDDSGMPKDRFSAEMPDATLATLKIQPSEPRDSAVYFCASGLVTRPGLAGAEQFFGPGTRLTVL.

The chain combines TRBV7-8 with TRBJ1-1, with D tentatively TRBD1 (6 bases). CDR3 length: 19 amino acids. Between the trimmed V and J ends, which lost 2 bases and 7 bases, there was a span of 29 bases. The V gene's germline CDR1 is SGHVS and CDR2 FQNEAQ. In DNA form, the CDR3 reads TGTGCCAGCAGCTTATGGGGGACCGGGACAAGGAGTGGGAAGGGTGAAGCTTTCTTT. The encoded protein is CASSLWGTGTRSGKGEAFF. Using reference TRBV7-8 and TRBJ1-1 for the parts outside the CDR3, the full variable domain is GAGVSQSPRYKVAKRGQDVALRCDPISGHVSLFWYQQALGQGPEFLTYFQNEAQLDKSGLPSDRFFAERPEGSVSTLKIQRTQQEDSAVYLCASSLWGTGTRSGKGEAFFGQGTRLTVV.

The chain couples TRBV2 to TRBJ1-5; 7 nucleotides match TRBD1. Germline-derived CDR1 and CDR2 are SNHLY and FYNNEI. V trimming: 6 bases; J trimming: 4 bases; junction bases outside the gene matches: 9. This CDR3 is 15 amino acids long. The chain's CDR3 is CASSLGTAGNQPQHF. Here the CDR3 DNA reads TGTGCCAGCAGCCTAGGGACAGCTGGGAATCAGCCCCAGCATTTT. The full variable domain, its missing parts supplied by reference TRBV2 and TRBJ1-5, is EPEVTQTPSHQVTQMGQEVILRCVPISNHLYFYWYRQILGQKVEFLVSFYNNEISEKSEIFDDQFSVERPDGSNFTLKIRSTKLEDSAMYFCASSLGTAGNQPQHFGDGTRLSIL.

The chain employs TRBV13 and TRBJ2-5; D perhaps matches TRBD1 (6 bases). The length of the CDR3 is 14 residues. Trimming took 3 bases from V and 1 from J, leaving 9 bases between them. The germline V gene encodes CDR1 PRHDT and CDR2 FYEKMQ (reference sequence). The CDR3 DNA reads TGTGCCAGCAGCTTTCGGACAGTCCAAGAGACCCAGTACTTC. Translating it yields CASSFRTVQETQYF.

V is TRBV19 and J is TRBJ2-2, with a weak D call TRBD2 (6 bases). Germline loops: CDR1 LNHDA, CDR2 SQIVND (reference sequence). CDR3 length: 15 amino acids. V dropped 6 bases and J dropped 7 bases, with 18 bases sitting between them. Written as DNA, the CDR3 is TGTGCCAGTAGCCATGCGGGGATGGTTGGCGGGGAGCTGTTTTTT. Its translation: CASSHAGMVGGELFF.

This clonotype was recorded at least ten times. The V gene is TRBV27, the J gene TRBJ2-7; D is undetermined. The CDR3 length is 11 residues. Germline V gene lookup returns CDR1 MNHEY and CDR2 SMNVEV (reference sequence). The V gene lost 4 bases and the J gene lost 6 bases, with 7 bases spanning the gap. The CDR3 coding sequence is TGTGCCAGCAGTTCCCCCCCCGAGCAGTACTTC. This encodes CASSSPPEQYF.

Concerning this clonotype: A read error may be the cause here, since a much bigger clone is one base away. The CDR3 sequence: CASSSYESSYEQYF. The CDR3 DNA is TGTGCCAGCAGCTCGTACGAGAGCTCCTACGAGCAGTACTTC. The chain links TRBV5-4 to TRBJ2-7; D unclear. Germline loops: CDR1 SGHNT, CDR2 YYREEE (reference sequence). The CDR3 has 14 residues. Trimming pared 3 bases from V and 0 bases from J, leaving 10 bases between.

This clonotype was seen a few times. The chain is built from TRBV19 and TRBJ1-5, with a weak D call TRBD1 (5 bases). The germline V and J ends were trimmed by 3 bases and 6 bases, with 15 bases remaining between them. Germline lookup yields CDR1 LNHDA and CDR2 SQIVND (reference sequence). This CDR3 has 15 amino acids. CDR3 residues: CASSIGTRSGQPQHF. CDR3 nucleotide sequence: TGTGCCAGTAGTATCGGGACCCGGTCGGGTCAGCCCCAGCATTTT.